The TCR beta chain under discussion was sequenced for a study of T cells in Graves' hyperthyroidism and ophthalmopathy. This clonotype was seen a handful of times. The germline CDR1 and CDR2 sequences are LNHDA and SQIVND (reference sequence). Trimming took 5 bases from V and 0 from J, leaving 11 bases between them. CDR3 length: 14 residues. Amplification of TCR beta CDR3 regions was performed using RNA transcripts as template. During a first-round RT-PCR of the TCR CDR3, the HTBI primer set was used. Via MiXCR, TCRdb re-called the multiplex PCR reads, giving one row per CDR3 protein. This table has some 350,000 distinct CDR3 sequences, approximately 15% appearing once. Lactation, pregnancy, other autoimmune disease or uncontrolled infection excluded patients.

The chain joins TRBV19 to TRBJ2-7, with a weak D call TRBD2 (5 bases). This receptor was taken from a woman aged 18-35 years with Graves' hyperthyroidism that later progressed to Graves' ophthalmopathy. Material: blood. CDR3 sequence (DNA): TGTGCCAGTAGTGCTGGACTCATCTCCTACGAGCAGTACTTC. It encodes CASSAGLISYEQYF.